The entry below describes one T cell receptor beta chain. The antigen remains undetermined. Produced via immunoSEQ multiplex PCR; TCRdb's table is partial and in-frame only. Here the sample spans 100,000 to 120,000 clones, roughly 87% being singletons. This record comes from a study of PD-1 blockade in classical Hodgkin lymphoma. Findings and caveats of the study: Whatever underlies the repertoire differences (possibly disease activity or prior therapy) remains undefined. The study found complete responders had baseline diversity similar to newly diagnosed patients. A reduction in baseline TCR diversity was reportedly seen in newly diagnosed patients relative to healthy donors.

Deletions cut 0 bases from V and 4 bases from J, with 7 bases between. The length of the CDR3 is 13 residues. The germline gives CDR1 SGHNT, CDR2 YYREEE (reference sequence). As to time point: cycle 4 day 1 (C4D1), after 6 weeks of nivolumab. Every one of the patients relapsed after autologous stem cell transplantation (brentuximab vedotin exposure was variable). This chain links TRBV5-4 with TRBJ1-2; the D is unclear. Material: peripheral blood mononuclear cells (PBMCs), obtained before the fourth cycle of nivolumab. The clonotype was recovered from a human donor with classical Hodgkin lymphoma. The CDR3 reads CASSLGTFYGYTF. CDR3 bases: TGTGCCAGCAGCTTGGGGACCTTCTATGGCTACACCTTC.